A single sample is the source of the 21 T cell receptor beta chains below, sequenced in a study of early T cells in non-severe SARS-CoV-2 infection. TCRdb itself ran the 5' RACE reads through MiXCR, one entry per CDR3 protein. Here the sample spans around 55,000 distinct CDR3 sequences, around 12% being singletons. What was sequenced was whole blood. All receptors derive from an adult who was a healthcare worker with PCR-confirmed SARS-CoV-2 infection or an uninfected control (not recorded which).

The rearrangement joins TRBV11-3 to TRBJ2-3; TRBD1 agrees at 8 bases. Per the germline V gene, CDR1 is SGHNT and CDR2 is YENEEA. The CDR3 loop spans 17 amino acids. J gave up 0 bases and V 5 bases, and 10 bases lay outside the gene matches. CDR3 in amino acids: CASSNTQGTGSTDTQYF. CDR3 nucleotide sequence: TGTGCCAGCAGCAACACCCAGGGGACAGGTAGCACAGATACGCAGTATTTT. The whole variable domain, remainder taken from reference TRBV11-3 and TRBJ2-3, is EAGVVQSPRYKIIEKKQPVAFWCNPISGHNTLYWYLQNLGQGPELLIRYENEEAVDDSQLPKDRFSAERLKGVDSTLKIQPAELGDSAVYLCASSNTQGTGSTDTQYFGPGTRLTVL.

Many counts were recorded for this clonotype. A much more abundant neighbour one base away suggests this may be a read error. The rearrangement joins TRBV6-1 to TRBJ2-3; D not resolved. The CDR3 has 12 residues. V was cut by 5 bases and J by 2 bases, with 5 bases left in between. Germline loops: CDR1 MNHNS, CDR2 SASEGT. The CDR3 here is CASSQYTDTQYF. In DNA form, the CDR3 reads TGTGCCAGCAGTCAGTACACAGATACGCAGTATTTT.

Only a few counts were recorded for this clonotype. The chain joins TRBV6-5 to TRBJ1-5; 7 bases match TRBD1. V trimming: 5 bases; J trimming: 7 bases; junction bases outside the gene matches: 8. The CDR3 covers 14 residues. The germline V gene encodes CDR1 MNHEY and CDR2 SVGAGI. This chain's CDR3 is CASSPTGNGQPQHF. The CDR3 bases are TGTGCCAGCAGTCCGACAGGGAACGGCCAGCCCCAGCATTTT.

This clonotype was counted at least ten times. This rearrangement joins TRBV20-1 to TRBJ2-3, with D possibly being TRBD2 (6 bases). This CDR3 is 12 amino acids long. From germline, CDR1 is DFQATT and CDR2 SNEGSKA (reference sequence). V was trimmed by 5 bases and J by 11 bases, leaving 17 bases between them. This CDR3 is CSAPALGDWQYF. The CDR3 region has the DNA TGCAGTGCTCCCGCCCTTGGGGACTGGCAGTATTTT.

This clonotype was observed a handful of times. V usage is TRBV3-1 and J usage is TRBJ2-7; D remains unclear. The V end was cut by 1 base, the J end by 4 bases, with 5 bases between. The CDR3 covers 12 residues. Germline CDR1 is LGHDT and CDR2 is YNNKEL (reference sequence). CDR3 sequence: CASSQGGYEQYF. Here the CDR3 DNA reads TGTGCCAGCAGCCAAGGGGGTTACGAGCAGTACTTC.

A single count supports this clonotype. V gene TRBV6-6 combines with J gene TRBJ2-7, with no clear D. Trimming took off 2 bases at V and 3 bases at J, with 8 bases between the two ends. The germline V gene encodes CDR1 MNHNY and CDR2 SVGAGI (reference sequence). The CDR3 length is 13 residues. CDR3 in amino acids: CASSYLGFYEQYF. The CDR3 DNA reads as TGTGCCAGCAGTTACCTGGGTTTCTACGAGCAGTACTTC.

The sample holds a few counts of this clonotype. The V and J genes are TRBV20-1 and TRBJ1-4, with D hard to call. Trimming removed 3 bases from V and 8 bases from J, with 13 bases in between. Germline lookup yields CDR1 DFQATT and CDR2 SNEGSKA (reference sequence). The length of the CDR3 is 13 residues. For the CDR3, the DNA is TGCAGTGCTAGTACCCCCGGGAACGAAAAACTGTTTTTT. Translating gives CSASTPGNEKLFF.

In this sample, this clonotype turned up a few times. The rearrangement links TRBV4-1 to TRBJ2-3, with D unresolved. The CDR3 extends over 13 amino acids. Germline CDR1 reads MGHRA; CDR2 reads YSYEKL. Deletions cut 1 base from V and 2 bases from J, with 4 bases between. The CDR3 sequence is CASSQGLTDTQYF. For the CDR3, the DNA is TGCGCCAGCAGCCAAGGGCTCACAGATACGCAGTATTTT.

This clonotype showed up just a few times. This sequence joins TRBV29-1 and TRBJ2-5; a possible D gene is TRBD1 (6 bases). The germline V gene has CDR1 SQVTM and CDR2 ANQGSEA. The CDR3 extends over 14 amino acids. V gave up 4 bases and J gave up 4 bases, with 16 bases separating them. In DNA, the CDR3 is TGCAGCGTTGCCCCGGGACAAGTTAGAGAGACCCAGTACTTC. Its protein product is CSVAPGQVRETQYF.

The V call is TRBV4-1, the J call TRBJ1-4; 9 bases fit TRBD1. The CDR3 is made up of 19 amino acids. Looked up from germline, CDR1 is MGHRA and CDR2 is YSYEKL. After removal of 4 bases from V and 0 bases from J, the junction contained 12 bases not matched to a gene. The CDR3 bases are TGCGCCAGCAGCCCAAGGATGCCGGGACAGGGTACAACTAATGAAAAACTGTTTTTT. The encoded protein is CASSPRMPGQGTTNEKLFF.

The V call is TRBV5-1, the J call TRBJ2-2; 8 bases are a match to TRBD1. The CDR3 extends over 16 amino acids. The ends lost 4 bases at V and 2 bases at J; junction bases unmatched: 7. CDR1 SGHRS and CDR2 YFSETQ come from the germline V gene. The CDR3 sequence: CASSPGQGLNTGELFF. The CDR3 bases are TGCGCCAGCAGCCCCGGACAGGGTCTTAACACCGGGGAGCTGTTTTTT.

This clonotype was observed a few times. V and J are TRBV5-5 and TRBJ1-3; D is unresolved. Germline V CDR1 and CDR2: SGHKS, YYEKEE (reference sequence). The CDR3 sequence is 13 residues long. V lost 5 bases and J lost 0, with 6 bases in between. The CDR3 spells CASRTASGNTIYF. CDR3 nucleotides: TGTGCCAGCAGGACGGCCTCTGGAAACACCATATATTTT.

This clonotype was seen at least ten times. This rearrangement joins TRBV7-8 to TRBJ2-1; the D is unclear. This CDR3 spans 12 amino acids. Germline V gives CDR1 SGHVS, CDR2 FQNEAQ. V was clipped by 6 bases and J by 10 bases, with 13 bases between them. The CDR3 loop is CASSPQVGEQFF. The CDR3 region has the DNA TGTGCCAGCAGTCCCCAGGTGGGAGAGCAGTTCTTC.

This clonotype was found a few times. The chain has TRBV5-4 and TRBJ2-3; TRBD2 agrees at 13 bases. Germline V CDR1 and CDR2: SGHNT, YYREEE (reference sequence). V was clipped by 6 bases and J by 2 bases; unmatched bases: 15. The CDR3 has 19 amino acids. The CDR3 DNA reads TGTGCCAGCACGTCCCGACTAGCGGGAGGAGGTGTTGCCACAGATACGCAGTATTTT. The encoded protein is CASTSRLAGGGVATDTQYF.

The table lists this clonotype with a few counts. J is TRBJ2-1 and V is TRBV12-3 or TRBV12-4; 11 bases match TRBD2. CDR3 length equals 16 residues. V lost 5 bases and J lost 8; bases outside the gene matches: 11. The chain's CDR3 is CASSPRASGRFDEQFF. The CDR3 bases are TGTGCCAGCAGTCCCCGGGCTAGCGGGAGGTTTGATGAGCAGTTCTTC.

This chain connects TRBV28 to TRBJ1-2; D gene unclear. CDR3 length equals 12 residues. The germline V and J ends were trimmed by 6 bases and 8 bases, with 13 bases remaining between them. Germline V gene data show CDR1 as MDHEN and CDR2 as SYDVKM. The CDR3 bases are TGTGCCAGCAGAGACTTTAGAGGGGGCTACACCTTC. It specifies CASRDFRGGYTF.

This clonotype was detected ten times or more. The chain joins TRBV14 to TRBJ2-3, with 8 bases aligning to TRBD1. The CDR3 loop spans 16 amino acids. With 4 bases clipped from V and 2 bases from J, the junction kept 8 bases outside the gene matches. Germline lookup yields CDR1 SGHDN and CDR2 FVKESK. The CDR3 sequence is CASSPGQGRDTDTQYF. The CDR3, as DNA: TGTGCCAGCAGCCCCGGACAGGGCCGGGACACAGATACGCAGTATTTT.

This clonotype was counted many times. V usage is TRBV7-2 and J usage is TRBJ2-3; D is unresolved. With 1 base removed from V and 0 bases from J, the gap between germline ends came to 8 bases. Germline CDR1 SGHTA, CDR2 FQGNSA. The CDR3 loop spans 15 amino acids. The CDR3 DNA is TGTGCCAGCAGCTTAGTAGGTAGCAGCACAGATACGCAGTATTTT. The encoded protein is CASSLVGSSTDTQYF. Using reference TRBV7-2 and TRBJ2-3 for the parts outside the CDR3, the full variable domain is GAGVSQSPSNKVTEKGKDVELRCDPISGHTALYWYRQSLGQGLEFLIYFQGNSAPDKSGLPSDRFSAERTGGSVSTLTIQRTQQEDSAVYLCASSLVGSSTDTQYFGPGTRLTVL.

The V gene is TRBV28, the J gene TRBJ1-2; possibly TRBD1 for D (6 bases). The length of the CDR3 is 12 residues. Looked up from germline, CDR1 is MDHEN and CDR2 is SYDVKM. Trimming stripped 3 bases from V and 5 bases from J, with 7 bases between. CDR3 in amino acids: CASSLQGYGYTF. The CDR3 DNA reads TGTGCCAGCAGTTTGCAGGGGTATGGCTACACCTTC.

V usage is TRBV5-1 and J usage is TRBJ2-2; 7 bases line up with TRBD1. The J segment lost 3 bases and the V segment lost 1 base, leaving 3 bases of the junction unmatched. The CDR3 covers 15 residues. Germline CDR1 reads SGHRS; CDR2 reads YFSETQ. The DNA of the CDR3 is TGCGCCAGCAGCTTGATGACAGGGCACACCGGGGAGCTGTTTTTT. It translates to CASSLMTGHTGELFF.

This clonotype was detected only a few times. CDR3 sequence (DNA): TGTGCCAGCAGTCCCATGCCCCTCTTTGGAAACACCATATATTTT. Residues: CASSPMPLFGNTIYF. The V gene is TRBV27, the J gene TRBJ1-3; D is ambiguous. V was trimmed by 5 bases and J by 3 bases, leaving 14 bases between them. The CDR3 is 15 amino acids. Germline CDR1 and CDR2: MNHEY and SMNVEV (reference sequence).